A selection of T cell receptor beta chains follows, all from one sample in a study of T cell repertoires in cytomegalovirus infection. TCRdb reanalysed the reads using MiXCR and keeps one entry per CDR3 protein. The repertoire holds 450,000 to 550,000 distinct CDR3 sequences, more than 15% seen once, with under 30% in the top ten. The sequenced sample consisted of CD8+ T cells from PBMCs. These receptor sequences come from a human donor in good health (CMV status not recorded). Some clones in this sample may be carry-over from other donors' samples. The CDR3 runs from the conserved cysteine through the conserved F or W. The D gene is left open where the match is weak. Size values are once, few and many counts, or a class for expanded clones, and some rows have none.

D: TRBD1
size: few
J: TRBJ2-5
V: TRBV4-1
DNA: TGCGCCAGCAGCCAAGTCTTAGACAGGGTTCGAGAGACCCAGTACTTC
CDR3: CASSQVLDRVRETQYF

D: TRBD2
size: many
J: TRBJ2-3
V: TRBV11-2
DNA: TGTGCCAGCAGCTTCCGGGGGCGGGAGGGTACAGATACGCAGTATTTT
CDR3: CASSFRGREGTDTQYF

D: .
size: .
J: TRBJ2-1
V: TRBV11-2
DNA: TGTGCCAGCAGGTTCAGGGAGAATGAGCAGTTCTTC
CDR3: CASRFRENEQFF

D: TRBD2
size: many
J: TRBJ2-1
V: TRBV11-1
DNA: TGTGCCAGCAGCTTATCCCTAGCGGGGGTAGAGCAGTTCTTC
CDR3: CASSLSLAGVEQFF

D: TRBD2
size: few
J: TRBJ2-1
V: TRBV9
DNA: TGTGCCAGCACAGCGGGGGGGCGGAGTGAGCAGTTCTTC
CDR3: CASTAGGRSEQFF

D: TRBD2
size: many
J: TRBJ2-3
V: TRBV7-9
DNA: TGTGCCACCTCCTCAGGGAGGGCAGATACGCAGTATTTT
CDR3: CATSSGRADTQYF

D: .
size: many
J: TRBJ1-6
V: TRBV12-3/TRBV12-4
DNA: TGTGCCAGCAGAAAGAGCTCCTATAATTCACCCCTCCACTTT
CDR3: CASRKSSYNSPLHF

D: TRBD1
size: .
J: TRBJ2-7
V: TRBV9
DNA: TGTGCCAGCAGCGCGGGGGGGACAGGGGTAAACGAGCAGTACTTC
CDR3: CASSAGGTGVNEQYF

D: .
size: many
J: TRBJ2-4
V: TRBV7-8
DNA: TGTGCCAGCAGCTTACTAGTTTTGGACATTCAGTACTTC
CDR3: CASSLLVLDIQYF

D: .
size: few
J: TRBJ1-1
V: TRBV5-5
DNA: TGTGCCAGCAGCGTGGTCCGGGGTCGAGGCACTGAAGCTTTCTTT
CDR3: CASSVVRGRGTEAFF

D: .
size: .
J: TRBJ2-7
V: TRBV19
DNA: TGTGCCAGTAGTATGTGGGGCTACGAGCAGTACTTC
CDR3: CASSMWGYEQYF

D: .
size: many
J: TRBJ1-4
V: TRBV7-8
DNA: TGTGCCAGCAGCTTACGAGCCTTTAATGAAAAACTGTTTTTT
CDR3: CASSLRAFNEKLFF

D: .
size: .
J: TRBJ2-1
V: TRBV5-1
DNA: TGCGCCAGCGGCGACGAGCTAAGTGGTGAGCAGTTCTTC
CDR3: CASGDELSGEQFF

D: .
size: many
J: TRBJ1-4
V: TRBV6-1
DNA: TGTGCCAGCAGCCCCGGGGGACCCGGGGGGGAGTATAATGAAAAACTGTTTTTT
CDR3: CASSPGGPGGEYNEKLFF

D: .
size: few
J: TRBJ1-5
V: TRBV12-3/TRBV12-4
DNA: TGTGCCAGCAGGGGTAGGCAGGCAAACAATCAGCCCCAGCATTTT
CDR3: CASRGRQANNQPQHF

D: .
size: few
J: TRBJ2-3
V: TRBV4-1
DNA: TGCGCCAGCAGCCAAGAGGGGCAGGTTAGCACAGATACGCAGTATTTT
CDR3: CASSQEGQVSTDTQYF

D: .
size: few
J: TRBJ2-7
V: TRBV6-1
DNA: TGTGCCAGCAGCACCACACCGGGGTTAGAGCAGTACTTC
CDR3: CASSTTPGLEQYF

D: TRBD1
size: many
J: TRBJ1-3
V: TRBV11-2
DNA: TGTGCCAGCGGGCAGGGGGCGACATCTGGAAACACCATATATTTT
CDR3: CASGQGATSGNTIYF

D: .
size: many
J: TRBJ1-4
V: TRBV11-2
DNA: TGTGCCAGCAGCCCGGCCGTATCCCCGGTCGCAACTAATGAAAAACTGTTTTTT
CDR3: CASSPAVSPVATNEKLFF

D: .
size: .
J: TRBJ2-4
V: TRBV15
DNA: TGTGCCACCAGCAGAGATGGGGCAGGGGTAGACATTCAGTACTTC
CDR3: CATSRDGAGVDIQYF

D: .
size: few
J: TRBJ2-7
V: TRBV4-1
DNA: TGCGCCAGCAGCCAAGATCTTAGGACAGCTAGCTCCTACGAGCAGTACTTC
CDR3: CASSQDLRTASSYEQYF

D: TRBD1
size: many
J: TRBJ2-7
V: TRBV28
DNA: TGTGCCAGCAGAATTACCGGGACAGGCCCCTACGAGCAGTACTTC
CDR3: CASRITGTGPYEQYF

D: .
size: many
J: TRBJ1-1
V: TRBV6-2/TRBV6-3
DNA: TGTGCCAGCAGCCAAGAGTTCTACAGGGAAGGGACTGAAGCTTTCTTT
CDR3: CASSQEFYREGTEAFF

D: .
size: .
J: TRBJ1-1
V: TRBV4-1
DNA: TGCGCCAGCAGCCAAGAGGTAGGAGGAACTGAAGCTTTCTTT
CDR3: CASSQEVGGTEAFF

D: .
size: few
J: TRBJ1-4
V: TRBV27
DNA: TGTGCCAGCAGAGGGAATAATGAAAAACTGTTTTTT
CDR3: CASRGNNEKLFF

D: .
size: few
J: TRBJ1-2
V: TRBV6-1
DNA: TGTGCCAGCAGTGAACCAGGGGCTCGTGGCTACACCTTC
CDR3: CASSEPGARGYTF

D: TRBD2
size: many
J: TRBJ2-7
V: TRBV7-8
DNA: TGTGCCAGCAGCTTTCAACCGGGACTAGTCAACGAGCAGTACTTC
CDR3: CASSFQPGLVNEQYF

D: TRBD1
size: many
J: TRBJ1-2
V: TRBV27
DNA: TGTGCCAGCAGTTTAAAAGGGACAGGGTACCCATATGGCTACACCTTC
CDR3: CASSLKGTGYPYGYTF

D: .
size: few
J: TRBJ1-6
V: TRBV3-1
DNA: TGTGCCAGCAGCCCATCCCCTGGGGGCGGGTATAATTCACCCCTCCACTTT
CDR3: CASSPSPGGGYNSPLHF

D: .
size: .
J: TRBJ2-2
V: TRBV13
DNA: TGTGCCAGCAGCTTAGCTGCACAGAACACCGGGGAGCTGTTTTTT
CDR3: CASSLAAQNTGELFF

D: .
size: .
J: TRBJ2-3
V: TRBV14
DNA: TGTGCAAGCAGCCTCTATACATTCACAGATACGCAGTATTTT
CDR3: CASSLYTFTDTQYF

D: .
size: .
J: TRBJ2-7
V: TRBV28
DNA: TGTGCCAGCAGACTACGGGACACCACCTACGAGCAGTACTTC
CDR3: CASRLRDTTYEQYF

D: TRBD2
size: many
J: TRBJ2-5
V: TRBV7-8
DNA: TGTGCCAGCAGCTCGGGACTAGCGGGAGGTCAAATTGGGGAGACCCAGTACTTC
CDR3: CASSSGLAGGQIGETQYF

D: .
size: few
J: TRBJ2-5
V: TRBV2
DNA: TGTGCCAGCAGTGAATTTGATCACCCAGAGACCCAGTACTTC
CDR3: CASSEFDHPETQYF

D: TRBD2
size: .
J: TRBJ2-5
V: TRBV27
DNA: TGTGCCAGCAGTTTTCTGCGCGGGAGCAAAGAGACCCAGTACTTC
CDR3: CASSFLRGSKETQYF

D: TRBD1
size: .
J: TRBJ2-1
V: TRBV24-1
DNA: TGTGCCACCGGCCAGGGGGCGATTGAGCAGTTCTTC
CDR3: CATGQGAIEQFF

D: .
size: many
J: TRBJ1-1
V: TRBV4-1
DNA: TGCGCCAGCAGCCCAGGGGAGAACACTGAAGCTTTCTTT
CDR3: CASSPGENTEAFF

D: .
size: many
J: TRBJ1-5
V: TRBV7-2
DNA: TGTGCCAGCAGTCAACTGTTAGGGGGAGGCAATCAGCCCCAGCATTTT
CDR3: CASSQLLGGGNQPQHF

D: .
size: few
J: TRBJ1-4
V: TRBV12-3/TRBV12-4
DNA: TGTGCCAGCAGCCCTGGGGGGACGGGAATTGAAAAACTGTTTTTT
CDR3: CASSPGGTGIEKLFF

D: TRBD1
size: .
J: TRBJ2-2
V: TRBV5-6
DNA: TGTGCCAGCAGCAGAGGGGGGACAGGGATGGGCACCGGGGAGCTGTTTTTT
CDR3: CASSRGGTGMGTGELFF

D: TRBD2
size: few
J: TRBJ2-1
V: TRBV5-6
DNA: TGTGCCAGCAGCTTGTCGCCAGCGGGGGCCTACAATGAGCAGTTCTTC
CDR3: CASSLSPAGAYNEQFF

D: .
size: .
J: TRBJ1-4
V: TRBV4-1
DNA: TGCGCCAGCAGCCAAGATACAGATCCGGGGCCGTTTTTT
CDR3: CASSQDTDPGPFF

D: .
size: few
J: TRBJ1-3
V: TRBV27
DNA: TGTGCCAGCAGCCCCTACTCACAGCGAAACACCATATATTTT
CDR3: CASSPYSQRNTIYF

D: .
size: many
J: TRBJ1-1
V: TRBV7-9
DNA: TGTGCCAGCAGCTTAGAGGGCTCCCTCATGAACACTGAAGCTTTCTTT
CDR3: CASSLEGSLMNTEAFF

D: .
size: many
J: TRBJ2-7
V: TRBV19
DNA: TGTGCCAGTAGTATAGTATCTAGCTCCTACGAGCAGTACTTC
CDR3: CASSIVSSSYEQYF

D: .
size: many
J: TRBJ2-5
V: TRBV6-1
DNA: TGTGCCAGCAGTGTCCGGGACTCCGAAGCTTCCCAGTACTTC
CDR3: CASSVRDSEASQYF

D: .
size: few
J: TRBJ1-1
V: TRBV6-6
DNA: TGTGCCAGCAGCCCATGGAGGGGGATGTCAGAAGCTTTCTTT
CDR3: CASSPWRGMSEAFF

D: .
size: .
J: TRBJ1-3
V: TRBV28
DNA: TGTGCCGCACGACAAAGACTCTATGGAAACACCATATATTTT
CDR3: CAARQRLYGNTIYF

D: .
size: few
J: TRBJ1-1
V: TRBV27
DNA: TGTGCCAGCAGCAAAGCTTTCTTT
CDR3: CASSKAFF

D: TRBD1
size: many
J: TRBJ2-1
V: TRBV11-3
DNA: TGTGCCAGCAGCTTAGAGGGTTGGGGGACAGCCAATGAGCAGTTCTTC
CDR3: CASSLEGWGTANEQFF

D: TRBD2
size: few
J: TRBJ2-2
V: TRBV7-6
DNA: TGTGCCAGCAGCTCTCGGGGGGGCCGGACCGGGGAGCTGTTTTTT
CDR3: CASSSRGGRTGELFF

D: .
size: .
J: TRBJ2-1
V: TRBV19
DNA: TGTGCCAGTAGTATATATCTCGGCAACTCCTACAATGAGCAGTTCTTC
CDR3: CASSIYLGNSYNEQFF

D: .
size: .
J: TRBJ1-2
V: TRBV6-4
DNA: TGTGCCAGCAGTGACTCTCCGGGCCCTAACTATGGCTACACCTTC
CDR3: CASSDSPGPNYGYTF

D: .
size: .
J: TRBJ1-1
V: TRBV27
DNA: TGTGCCAGCAAAGGGGGGAGCACTGAAGCTTTCTTT
CDR3: CASKGGSTEAFF

D: TRBD1
size: few
J: TRBJ1-5
V: TRBV3-1
DNA: TGTGCCAGCAGCCAACGGACAGGGAATAATCAGCCCCAGCATTTT
CDR3: CASSQRTGNNQPQHF

D: .
size: .
J: TRBJ2-5
V: TRBV7-9
DNA: TGTGCCAGCAGCTTAGCAGAGGTTGGCGGAGAGACCCAGTACTTC
CDR3: CASSLAEVGGETQYF

D: TRBD1
size: .
J: TRBJ1-2
V: TRBV6-4
DNA: TGTGCCAGCAGGAGGGGACAGGGCTATGGCTACACCTTC
CDR3: CASRRGQGYGYTF

D: .
size: .
J: TRBJ2-7
V: TRBV18
DNA: TGTGCCAGCTCACCAGGGATGGCGAGACACGAGCAGTACTTC
CDR3: CASSPGMARHEQYF

D: .
size: many
J: TRBJ1-6
V: TRBV27
DNA: TGTGCCAGCGGACTGCGTGGATCCTCACCCCTCCACTTT
CDR3: CASGLRGSSPLHF